The text below deals with one T cell receptor beta chain. The data are from a study of T cell repertoires in cytomegalovirus infection. One entry per CDR3 protein, called by TCRdb with MiXCR from the reads. The sample includes about 210,000 distinct CDR3 sequences, around 6.4% of them seen just once. The V end was cut by 1 base, the J end by 6 bases, with 15 bases between. The CDR3 extends over 15 amino acids. Germline assignment: CDR1 SEHNR and CDR2 FQNEAQ (reference sequence). Source material: PBMCs. The chain is built from TRBV7-9 and TRBJ1-1, with D unresolved. The sequence was obtained from a human donor in good health (CMV status not recorded). Some clones in this sample may be carry-over from other donors' samples. The DNA for the CDR3 is TGTGCCAGCAGCTTAGGATATTTGAAGCCATCTGAAGCTTTCTTT. Protein: CASSLGYLKPSEAFF. The full variable domain, with the rest looked up from reference TRBV7-9 and TRBJ1-1, is DTGVSQNPRHKITKRGQNVTFRCDPISEHNRLYWYRQTLGQGPEFLTYFQNEAQLEKSRLLSDRFSAERPKGSFSTLEIQRTEQGDSAMYLCASSLGYLKPSEAFFGQGTRLTVV.